The clone carrying this T cell receptor beta chain was counted only a few times. With 11 bases clipped from V and 4 bases from J, the junction kept 9 bases outside the gene matches. Germline assignment: CDR1 MGHDK and CDR2 SYGVNS. This CDR3 has 13 residues. Noted time point: healthy volunteer bleed at 6 weeks. Unfractionated whole blood yielded total RNA. This sample was included in a study of human T cells and chemical hapten exposure. TCRdb reanalysed the RACE reads using MiXCR and keeps one entry per CDR3 protein. The repertoire includes 75,000 to 80,000 distinct CDR3 sequences, 8.5% to 10% of them detected once, and 1.5% to 2% sits in the top ten.

The rearrangement uses TRBV25-1 and TRBJ1-2, with 8 nucleotides matching TRBD1. The sequence was obtained from a female donor in good health. Some clones in this sample may be carry-over from other donors' samples. The sample comprised whole blood. The CDR3 protein is CAAAGQGVYGYTF. The DNA for the CDR3 is TGTGCCGCAGCCGGACAGGGTGTCTATGGCTACACCTTC.